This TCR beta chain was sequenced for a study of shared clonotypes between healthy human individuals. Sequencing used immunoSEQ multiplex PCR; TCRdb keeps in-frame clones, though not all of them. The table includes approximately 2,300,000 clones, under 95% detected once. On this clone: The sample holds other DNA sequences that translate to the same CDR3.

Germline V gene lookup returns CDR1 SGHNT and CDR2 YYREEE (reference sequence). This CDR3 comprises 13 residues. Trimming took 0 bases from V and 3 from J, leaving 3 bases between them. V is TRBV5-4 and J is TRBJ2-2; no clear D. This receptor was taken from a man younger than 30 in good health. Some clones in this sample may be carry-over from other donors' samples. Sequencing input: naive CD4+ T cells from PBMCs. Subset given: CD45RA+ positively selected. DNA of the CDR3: TGTGCCAGCAGCTTGGTGGACACCGGGGAGCTGTTTTTT. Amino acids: CASSLVDTGELFF.